This T cell receptor (beta chain) was found in a study of T cell responses to AZD1222 COVID-19 vaccine. About this clone: The target antigen is unknown.

Broader study findings: Only a handful of AZD1222 recipients, several in all, had baseline seropositivity. Donors were mostly white British, more females; clonal diversity possibly underestimated.

Clones were read by immunoSEQ multiplex PCR, and TCRdb kept only the in-frame ones, dropping some. The data hold 140,000 to 150,000 clones, with approximately 91% observed a single time. This CDR3 has 15 residues. Trimming took off 3 bases at V and 0 bases at J, with 10 bases between the two ends. Germline V CDR1 and CDR2: LGHDT, YNNKEL (reference sequence). The sequences come from peripheral blood, collected 28 days after the second AZD1222 dose. The chain has TRBV3-1 (or the pseudogene TRBV3-2) and TRBJ2-3; tentatively, D is TRBD2 (6 bases). The clonotype originates from an adult who received the AZD1222 COVID-19 vaccine. The DNA of the CDR3 is TGTGCCAGCAGCCAGCTGGGGACTAGCACAGATACGCAGTATTTT. It yields the protein CASSQLGTSTDTQYF.